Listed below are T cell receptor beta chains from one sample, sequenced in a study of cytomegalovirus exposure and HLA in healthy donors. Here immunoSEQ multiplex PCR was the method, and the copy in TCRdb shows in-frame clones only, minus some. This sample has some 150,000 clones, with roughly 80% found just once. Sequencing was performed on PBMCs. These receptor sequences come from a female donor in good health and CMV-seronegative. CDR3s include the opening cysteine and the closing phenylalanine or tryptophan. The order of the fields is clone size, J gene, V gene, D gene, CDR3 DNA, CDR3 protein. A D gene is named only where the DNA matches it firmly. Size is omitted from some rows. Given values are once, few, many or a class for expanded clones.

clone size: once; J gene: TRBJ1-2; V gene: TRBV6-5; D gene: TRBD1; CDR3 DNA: TGTGCCAGCAGTTCATTGGGGGCAGGGGGACATGGCTACACCTTC; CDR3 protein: CASSSLGAGGHGYTF
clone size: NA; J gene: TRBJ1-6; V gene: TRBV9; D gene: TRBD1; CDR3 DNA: TGTGCCAGCAGCGTGTCGGGGACAGGGGATAATTCACCCCTCCACTTT; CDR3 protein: CASSVSGTGDNSPLHF
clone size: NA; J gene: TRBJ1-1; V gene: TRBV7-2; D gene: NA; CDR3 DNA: TGTGCCAGCAGCTTAGGTATGAACACTGAAGCTTTCTTT; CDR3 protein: CASSLGMNTEAFF
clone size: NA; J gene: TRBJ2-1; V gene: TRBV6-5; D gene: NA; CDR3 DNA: TGTGCCAGCAATGTCCTAGACTCCTACAATGAGCAGTTCTTC; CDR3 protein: CASNVLDSYNEQFF
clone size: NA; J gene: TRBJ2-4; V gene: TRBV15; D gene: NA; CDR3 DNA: TGTGCCACCAGCAGATCCCGGGGTAGGGAGACCAAAAACATTCAGTACTTC; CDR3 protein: CATSRSRGRETKNIQYF
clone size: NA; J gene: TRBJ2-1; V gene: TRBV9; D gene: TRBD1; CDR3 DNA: TGTGCCAGCAGCGGGGGACAGGGGGCTTACGAGCAGTTCTTC; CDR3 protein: CASSGGQGAYEQFF
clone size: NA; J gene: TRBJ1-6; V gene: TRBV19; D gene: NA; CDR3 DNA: TGTGCCAGTAGATTTACAGGGAGCTCCTATAATTCACCCCTCCACTTT; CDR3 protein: CASRFTGSSYNSPLHF
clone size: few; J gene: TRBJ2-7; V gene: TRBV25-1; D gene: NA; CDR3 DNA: TGTGCCAGCAGTGCGGGGGTAGAGTACGAGCAGTACTTC; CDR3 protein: CASSAGVEYEQYF
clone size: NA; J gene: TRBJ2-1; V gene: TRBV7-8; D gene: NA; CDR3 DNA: TGTGCCAGCAGCTTAATTAGCAACCACAATGAGCAGTTCTTC; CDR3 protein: CASSLISNHNEQFF
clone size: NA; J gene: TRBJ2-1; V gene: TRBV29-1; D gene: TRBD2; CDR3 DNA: TGCAGCGTAGCGGGAGGGCCGACCTACAATGAGCAGTTCTTC; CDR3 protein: CSVAGGPTYNEQFF
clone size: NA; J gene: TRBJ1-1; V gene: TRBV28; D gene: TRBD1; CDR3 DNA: TGTGCCAGCAGTTTCACAGGGGGCTGGGGCACTGAAGCTTTCTTT; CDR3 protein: CASSFTGGWGTEAFF
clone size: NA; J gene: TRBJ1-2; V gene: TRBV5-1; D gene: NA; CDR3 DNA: TGCGCCAGCAGCCTACAGCCAAACTATGGCTACACCTTC; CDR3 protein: CASSLQPNYGYTF
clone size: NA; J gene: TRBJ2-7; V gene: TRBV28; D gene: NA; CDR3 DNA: TGTGCCAGCAGTTTTCAGAACTACGAGCAGTACTTC; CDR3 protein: CASSFQNYEQYF
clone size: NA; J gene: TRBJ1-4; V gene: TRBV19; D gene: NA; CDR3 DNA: TGTGCCAGTAGTATCCCCGGGGGTGATGAAAAACTGTTTTTT; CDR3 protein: CASSIPGGDEKLFF
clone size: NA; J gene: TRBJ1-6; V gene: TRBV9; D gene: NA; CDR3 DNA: TGTGCCAGCAGCGTAGCCGGAGGGCTAGACTCACCCCTCCACTTT; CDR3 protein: CASSVAGGLDSPLHF
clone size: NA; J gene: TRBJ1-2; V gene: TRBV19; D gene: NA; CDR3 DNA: TGTGCCAGTAGTATAGGGCAGGGAATATGGTATGGCTACACCTTC; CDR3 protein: CASSIGQGIWYGYTF
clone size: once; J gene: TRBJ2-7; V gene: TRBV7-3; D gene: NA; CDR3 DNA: TGTGCCAGCAGCTCGGGACTCTCCTCTCCCGACGAGCAGTACTTC; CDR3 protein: CASSSGLSSPDEQYF
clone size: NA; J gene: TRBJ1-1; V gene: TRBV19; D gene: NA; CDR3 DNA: TGTGCCAGTACCCACGGCGGGGAGGCTTTCTTT; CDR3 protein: CASTHGGEAFF
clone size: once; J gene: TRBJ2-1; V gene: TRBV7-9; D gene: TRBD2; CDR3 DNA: TGTGCCAGCAGCCCAGTCGGACTAGGGTCTGATGAGCAGTTCTTC; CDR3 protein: CASSPVGLGSDEQFF
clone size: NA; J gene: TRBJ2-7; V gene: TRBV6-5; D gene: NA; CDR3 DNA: TGTGCCAGCAGTTACGGGCAGGGGCTCAACGAGCAGTACTTC; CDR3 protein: CASSYGQGLNEQYF
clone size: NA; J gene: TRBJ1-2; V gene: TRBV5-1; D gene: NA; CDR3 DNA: TGCGCCAGCAGCAGCCCAGGGATCCGTGGCTACACCTTC; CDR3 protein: CASSSPGIRGYTF
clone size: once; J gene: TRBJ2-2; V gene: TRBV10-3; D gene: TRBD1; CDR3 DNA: TGTGCCATCAGTCTGGGACAGGGGGGAACCGGGGAGCTGTTTTTT; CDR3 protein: CAISLGQGGTGELFF
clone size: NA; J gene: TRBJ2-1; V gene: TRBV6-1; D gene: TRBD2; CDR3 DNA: TGTGCCAGCAGTGGGCCACCCGGACTAGCGGATTACAATGAGCAGTTCTTC; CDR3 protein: CASSGPPGLADYNEQFF
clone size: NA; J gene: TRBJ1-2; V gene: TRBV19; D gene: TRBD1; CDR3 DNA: TGTGCCAGTTCTGACAGGGTGGTAGGCTACACCTTC; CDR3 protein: CASSDRVVGYTF
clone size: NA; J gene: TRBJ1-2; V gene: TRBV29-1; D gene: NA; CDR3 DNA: TGCAGCGTTGAGGAGGTATTAGGCTATGGCTACACCTTC; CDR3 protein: CSVEEVLGYGYTF
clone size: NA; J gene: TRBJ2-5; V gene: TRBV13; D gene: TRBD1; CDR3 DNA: TGTGCCAGCAGCAGGACAGGGCCCCAAGAGACCCAGTACTTC; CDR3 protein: CASSRTGPQETQYF
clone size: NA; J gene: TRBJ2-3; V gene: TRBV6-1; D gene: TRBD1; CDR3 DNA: TGTGCCAGCAGTGTCGGGACAGCAAGAAGCACAGATACGCAGTATTTT; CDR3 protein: CASSVGTARSTDTQYF